The clone carrying this T cell receptor (beta chain) was detected a few times. The V gene's germline CDR1 is PRHDT and CDR2 FYEKMQ (reference sequence). The CDR3 is 15 residues long. With 1 base clipped from V and 5 bases from J, the junction kept 8 bases outside the gene matches. The sample originates from a study of glioma-infiltrating T cells. The iRepertoire nested amplicon-rescue multiplex PCR amplified TCR alpha and beta CDR3s from RNA. TCRdb redid the calling of the multiplex PCR reads with MiXCR, one entry per CDR3 protein. The profile shows roughly 350,000 distinct CDR3 sequences, 41% of them singletons.

Sequenced sample: glioma tissue, nonneoplastic brain tissue, or PBMCs (not recorded which). V and J are TRBV13 and TRBJ2-7, with 7 bases matching TRBD2. The receptor comes from a human donor with low-grade glioma or glioblastoma, undergoing nonglioma brain surgery, or in good health (not recorded which). The CDR3 region has the DNA TGTGCCAGCAGCTTAGTTGCGGGAGTCAGTCACGAGCAGTACTTC. Amino acid sequence: CASSLVAGVSHEQYF. Drawing the rest from reference TRBV13 and TRBJ2-7, the complete variable domain is AAGVIQSPRHLIKEKRETATLKCYPIPRHDTVYWYQQGPGQDPQFLISFYEKMQSDKGSIPDRFSAQQFSDYHSELNMSSLELGDSALYFCASSLVAGVSHEQYFGPGTRLTVT.